These T cell receptor beta chains were read from a single sample in a study of Graves' ophthalmopathy and Graves' hyperthyroidism. TCRdb itself ran the multiplex PCR reads through MiXCR, one entry per CDR3 protein. The sample holds about 740,000 distinct CDR3 sequences; roughly 40% are singletons and the top ten take approximately 46%. What was sequenced was peripheral blood. All receptors come from an adult man with Graves' ophthalmopathy. Both conserved end residues are part of each CDR3. A D gene is named only where the DNA matches it firmly. Where a row states a size, it is once, few, many or the class of an expanded clone; other rows omit it.

V	D	size	J	DNA	CDR3
TRBV10-3	NA	NA	TRBJ2-7	TGTGCCATCAGTGGAAGTAGAGGCGAGCAGTACTTC	CAISGSRGEQYF
TRBV7-9	NA	NA	TRBJ1-1	TGTGCCAGCAGCTTAGGATCCGGGGGCCACACTGATGCTTTCTTT	CASSLGSGGHTDAFF
TRBV6-5	NA	many	TRBJ1-5	TGTGCCAGCAGTTACTCGAGCAGCCTCAATCAGCCCCAGCATTTT	CASSYSSSLNQPQHF
TRBV11-2	TRBD1	NA	TRBJ2-7	TGTGCCAGCGGCCGGGGACAGGGCTACGAGCAGTACTTC	CASGRGQGYEQYF
TRBV7-2	NA	NA	TRBJ1-1	TGTGCCAGCAGCCAAGTAGAGGTCGCGGTCACTGAAGCTTTCTTT	CASSQVEVAVTEAFF
TRBV5-1	NA	NA	TRBJ1-4	TGCGCCCTACCCCCATGTGCCTTTAATGAAAAACTGTTTTTT	CALPPCAFNEKLFF
TRBV7-2	TRBD2	NA	TRBJ2-5	TGTGCCAGCAGCCCTGATAGCGGGGGGGCCCGGGAGACCCAGTACTTC	CASSPDSGGARETQYF
TRBV10-3	NA	NA	TRBJ1-6	TGTGCCATCAGTGAAGTCGGCAGACCAAATTCACCCCTCCACTTT	CAISEVGRPNSPLHF
TRBV4-2	TRBD1	NA	TRBJ2-7	TGTGCCAGCAGCCAAGAAACGGGACAGGGGGTGGGCGAGCAGTACTTC	CASSQETGQGVGEQYF
TRBV10-3	NA	NA	TRBJ1-2	TGTGCCATCAGTGAACAAGGCGGGACTGGAAACACCTTC	CAISEQGGTGNTF
TRBV2	NA	many	TRBJ1-1	TGTGCCAGCAGTGAATGGGCAGTCACTGAAGCTTTCTTT	CASSEWAVTEAFF
TRBV7-2	NA	many	TRBJ2-5	TGTGCCAGCAGCTTGGCCGGGGCTAACCAAGAGACCCAGTACTTC	CASSLAGANQETQYF
TRBV19	NA	few	TRBJ1-1	TGTGCCAGTAGTATCCGACCGGGGCTCAAGAGCACTGAAGCTTTCTTT	CASSIRPGLKSTEAFF
TRBV5-4	TRBD1	few	TRBJ2-5	TGTGCCAGCAGCCAAGGGACAGCCCAAGAGACCCAGTACTTC	CASSQGTAQETQYF
TRBV2	TRBD1	few	TRBJ1-4	TGTGCCAGCAGCCAGGACAGGGGGCAGGAAAAACTGTTTTTT	CASSQDRGQEKLFF
TRBV9	TRBD1	many	TRBJ1-5	TGTGCCAGCAGCCCCGGACAGGGAGGCCATCAGCCCCAGCATTTT	CASSPGQGGHQPQHF
TRBV12-3/TRBV12-4	NA	NA	TRBJ1-2	TGTGCCAGCAGACCCAGGGGAGCCAGGGGCTATGGCTACACCTTC	CASRPRGARGYGYTF
TRBV7-2	NA	NA	TRBJ2-7	TGTGCCAGCAGCCCCCTAGTGGCCTACGAGCAGTACTTC	CASSPLVAYEQYF
TRBV6-5	NA	NA	TRBJ1-5	TGTGCCAGCAGCCCCCCGGGGGCCGGCCAGCCCCAGCATTTT	CASSPPGAGQPQHF
TRBV19	TRBD1	few	TRBJ1-5	TGTGCCAGTAGTTCGGGACAGGGGGTTTATAGCAATCAGCCCCAGCATTTT	CASSSGQGVYSNQPQHF
TRBV7-9	TRBD1	few	TRBJ1-2	TGTGCCAGCAGCCTACAGGGGGGAGATGGCTACACCTTC	CASSLQGGDGYTF
TRBV10-3	NA	NA	TRBJ2-2	TGTGCCATCTCGGGCAGGGAGCCAACCGGGGAGCTGTTTTTT	CAISGREPTGELFF
TRBV2	NA	NA	TRBJ1-3	TGTGCCAGCAGCCGGGACTTTAGCTCTGGAAACACCATATATTTT	CASSRDFSSGNTIYF
TRBV12-3/TRBV12-4	NA	many	TRBJ2-7	TGTGCCAGCAGTCCTAGGACTGGCCTCTGGGAGCAGTACTTC	CASSPRTGLWEQYF
TRBV24-1	NA	few	TRBJ1-5	TGTGCCAGCAGTTTCAGGGGCATGGGCAATCAGCCCCAGCATTTT	CASSFRGMGNQPQHF
TRBV25-1	NA	NA	TRBJ2-2	NA	CASSPPVPDRRTPGSCFF
TRBV2	TRBD1	many	TRBJ1-1	TGTGCCAGCAGGGCTGGACAGGGACTACAGTCCGCTTTCTTT	CASRAGQGLQSAFF
TRBV6-1	TRBD1	few	TRBJ2-7	TGTGCCAGCAGTTACGGGGACAGTACCTACGAGCAGTACTTC	CASSYGDSTYEQYF
TRBV7-9	NA	NA	TRBJ1-1	TGTGCCAGCAGCCAAGGGCAGGGTATGATGAACACTGAAGCTTTCTTT	CASSQGQGMMNTEAFF
TRBV29-1	NA	once	TRBJ1-1	TGCAGCGCCAGTGTAGGGGGTGCGGGAAACACTGAAGCTTTCTTT	CSASVGGAGNTEAFF
TRBV19	TRBD2	NA	TRBJ2-2	TGTGCCAGTGCGCTAGCGGGAGCGTCCCGGGAGCTGTTTTTT	CASALAGASRELFF
TRBV15	TRBD1	many	TRBJ2-7	TGTGCCACCAGCAGCCGGGACAGTTACGAGCAGTACTTC	CATSSRDSYEQYF
TRBV6-1	NA	NA	TRBJ1-1	TGTGCCAGCAGTCCGACCAGGGGCATGACCACTGAAGCTTTCTTT	CASSPTRGMTTEAFF
TRBV7-3	TRBD2	NA	TRBJ2-7	TGTGCCAGCAGCTTATCAGCGGGAGAGGAGCAGTACTTC	CASSLSAGEEQYF
TRBV25-1	NA	NA	TRBJ2-7	TGTGCCAGCAGTTACTCGACGCAGGGAGTCTACGAGCAGTACTTC	CASSYSTQGVYEQYF
TRBV20-1	TRBD1	few	TRBJ1-2	TGCAGTGCCCTGGAAGACAGGGGCTATGGCTACACCTTC	CSALEDRGYGYTF
TRBV2	TRBD1	many	TRBJ2-7	TGTGCCAGCAGAATCGGCACAGGGGGGTACGAGCAGTACTTC	CASRIGTGGYEQYF
TRBV5-1	TRBD2	NA	TRBJ2-7	TGCGCCAGCAGTTCCGGGAGCGGGGACGAGCAGTACTTC	CASSSGSGDEQYF
TRBV7-9	NA	few	TRBJ1-2	TGTGCCAGCACCTTCGGGGTGACTAGCTATGGCCACACCTTC	CASTFGVTSYGHTF
TRBV7-9	NA	NA	TRBJ1-5	TGTGCCAGCAGCTTTTACGGGGCAGGGGAAGGTCAGCCCCAGCATTTT	CASSFYGAGEGQPQHF
TRBV9	NA	NA	TRBJ1-4	TGTGCCAGCAGCGGCTCTGCCTGGGCCAGAGGGAAACTGTTTTTT	CASSGSAWARGKLFF
TRBV7-2	NA	NA	TRBJ1-5	TGTGCCAGCAGCTCCCCCCGGGACAATTATAGCAATCAGCCCCAGCATTTT	CASSSPRDNYSNQPQHF
TRBV2	NA	NA	TRBJ2-3	TGCGCCAGCAGTTTTGATCGGGGGAGCACAGATACGCAGTATTTT	CASSFDRGSTDTQYF
TRBV10-3	NA	few	TRBJ2-6	TGTGCATCTCGGGGCGGAGTCCGTTCTGGGGCCAACGTCCTGACTTTC	CASRGGVRSGANVLTF
TRBV7-2	TRBD2	many	TRBJ2-7	TGTGCCAGCAGCACTAGCGGGAGGTCCTCCTACGAGCAGTACTTC	CASSTSGRSSYEQYF
TRBV7-9	NA	NA	TRBJ1-4	TGTGCCAGCAGCCCGAGGTACTCTGGGGGGGATGAAAAACTGTTTTTT	CASSPRYSGGDEKLFF
TRBV10-3	TRBD1	NA	TRBJ2-3	TGTGCCAGCAGTCAGCCCCGGGACAGAACCACAGATACGCAGTATTTT	CASSQPRDRTTDTQYF
TRBV7-9	NA	many	TRBJ1-5	TGTGCCAGCAGCTCCGACACCTATAGCAATCAGCCCCAGCATTTT	CASSSDTYSNQPQHF
TRBV5-4	NA	NA	TRBJ2-2	TGTGCCAGCAGTTTAGGTGTCGCGAACACCGGGGAGCTGTTTTTT	CASSLGVANTGELFF
TRBV7-8	TRBD1	few	TRBJ2-5	TGTGCCAGCAGCTGGGGGACAGGAAAAGAGACCCAGTACTTC	CASSWGTGKETQYF
TRBV7-9	TRBD2	few	TRBJ2-5	TGTGCCAGCAGCTTAGGCGGGAGCCTCCAAGAGACCCAGTACTTC	CASSLGGSLQETQYF